These T cell receptor beta chains were read from a single sample in a study of identical twins. In TCRdb, the 5' RACE reads were re-called with MiXCR into one record per CDR3 protein. The profile shows about 240,000 distinct CDR3 sequences, 7.5% of them singletons. This sample was also put to use in a study of yellow fever vaccine responses in identical twins.

The material sequenced was CD8+ T cells sorted from blood. All receptors come from a woman aged 18-29 years in good health. The conserved cysteine and the conserved F or W are not part of the CDR3 here. Each record gives: V gene, J gene, CDR3 protein.

v_call: TRBV4-1; j_call: TRBJ1-1; cdr3_aa: ASSQNTGYDLTEAF
v_call: TRBV4-1; j_call: TRBJ2-1; cdr3_aa: ASSQESQVGLAALEWEQF
v_call: TRBV12-3/TRBV12-4; j_call: TRBJ2-7; cdr3_aa: ASSSLGVWLAGSEQY
v_call: TRBV20-1; j_call: TRBJ1-1; cdr3_aa: SASLVHEAF
v_call: TRBV5-1; j_call: TRBJ2-1; cdr3_aa: ASSLLAGASGNEQF
v_call: TRBV4-1; j_call: TRBJ2-3; cdr3_aa: ASSVSKTSTDTQY
v_call: TRBV19; j_call: TRBJ2-1; cdr3_aa: ASVANNEQF
v_call: TRBV11-2; j_call: TRBJ2-1; cdr3_aa: ASSLGGGRSYNEQF
v_call: TRBV12-5; j_call: TRBJ1-2; cdr3_aa: ASGLYGLTNYGYT
v_call: TRBV27; j_call: TRBJ1-2; cdr3_aa: ASSPINVRTGGRTYGYT
v_call: TRBV12-3/TRBV12-4; j_call: TRBJ2-1; cdr3_aa: ASRNHLSGPYNEQF
v_call: TRBV4-1; j_call: TRBJ2-5; cdr3_aa: ASSQDDRGETQY
v_call: TRBV5-5; j_call: TRBJ2-1; cdr3_aa: ASSFLRGANNEQF
v_call: TRBV7-9; j_call: TRBJ1-1; cdr3_aa: AMDRGAEAF
v_call: TRBV28; j_call: TRBJ2-5; cdr3_aa: ASSLRMGLTETQY
v_call: TRBV27; j_call: TRBJ2-3; cdr3_aa: ASSLTRDTQY
v_call: TRBV4-2; j_call: TRBJ2-4; cdr3_aa: ASSQEQGPNIQY
v_call: TRBV20-1; j_call: TRBJ2-7; cdr3_aa: SASHRGQTYEQY
v_call: TRBV7-9; j_call: TRBJ2-1; cdr3_aa: ASSSADLKVHEQF
v_call: TRBV4-1; j_call: TRBJ2-2; cdr3_aa: ASSHRQGSNTGELF
v_call: TRBV24-1; j_call: TRBJ2-1; cdr3_aa: ATSGRRGYNEQF
v_call: TRBV18; j_call: TRBJ1-6; cdr3_aa: ASSPRFGALH
v_call: TRBV10-3; j_call: TRBJ2-1; cdr3_aa: AISEEKMHEQF
v_call: TRBV6-1; j_call: TRBJ2-3; cdr3_aa: ATKTGKLTDTQY
v_call: TRBV11-3; j_call: TRBJ2-1; cdr3_aa: ASSRRGGNEQF
v_call: TRBV20-1; j_call: TRBJ1-3; cdr3_aa: SARAREGRNTIY
v_call: TRBV5-5; j_call: TRBJ1-5; cdr3_aa: ASSLSSGGNQPQH
v_call: TRBV28; j_call: TRBJ2-1; cdr3_aa: ASSFRGAGHNEQF
v_call: TRBV25-1; j_call: TRBJ2-5; cdr3_aa: ASSYRTSGETQY
v_call: TRBV7-8; j_call: TRBJ2-4; cdr3_aa: ASSLSGRGTRAKNIQY
v_call: TRBV9; j_call: TRBJ1-4; cdr3_aa: ASSTGDRGWSEKLF
v_call: TRBV3-1; j_call: TRBJ2-1; cdr3_aa: ASSPLLQGRSYNEQF